The 16 T cell receptor beta chains presented below share a single source sample, sequenced in a study of regulatory T cells in long-lasting Graves disease (dated by TCRdb to 2020 to 2022). The time point label on this specimen signifies: persistent/refractory GD, antithyroid drugs over 5 years with positive TRAb. For both TCR sequencing and RNA sequencing, RNA was extracted from PBMCs in TRIzol. The library was obtained by multiplex PCR. The run used an Illumina HiSeq 4000. CDR3 regions were amplified by Arm-PCR with iRepertoire HTBI primers to construct TCR beta libraries. The public reads were run again by TCRdb, first through fastp at Q25 and then through MiXCR, and only productive beta chains were kept. Each entry is one CDR3 protein sequence, shown with its most common DNA and genes. Counted in this sample were approximately 500,000 distinct CDR3 sequences; about 22% of them appeared once. The ten largest make up roughly 7.7% of the sample.

Sequencing was performed on peripheral blood mononuclear cells (PBMCs), taken when the disease was refractory, from a patient treated with antithyroid drugs. Every receptor here comes from a female donor with Graves disease.

In this sample, this clonotype turned up many times. This sequence joins TRBV12-3 or TRBV12-4 and TRBJ1-5, with 12 bases fitting TRBD1. This CDR3 is built from 14 residues. J gave up 7 bases and V 6 bases, and 4 bases lay outside the gene matches. CDR3 in amino acids: CASRGQGAGQPQHF. The CDR3 coding sequence is TGTGCCAGCAGGGGACAGGGGGCAGGCCAGCCCCAGCATTTT.

This clonotype has more than one count but fewer than ten. The genes are TRBV10-3 and TRBJ1-5; D not resolved. Trimming left V 2 bases short and J 1 base short, with 6 bases between. Per germline, CDR1 ENHRY and CDR2 SYGVKD. This CDR3 contains 14 residues. As DNA, the CDR3 is TGTGCCATCAGTGAGGCCCAAAGCAATCAGCCCCAGCATTTT. It yields the protein CAISEAQSNQPQHF.

V and J are TRBV3-1 and TRBJ1-6, with D hard to call. CDR1 is LGHDT and CDR2 is YNNKEL in the germline V gene (reference sequence). The CDR3 totals 15 residues. V was clipped by 1 base and J by 3 bases, with 7 bases between them. CDR3 residues: CASSQGDVYNSPLHF. CDR3 coding DNA: TGTGCCAGCAGCCAAGGAGACGTCTATAATTCACCCCTCCACTTT.

This clonotype was seen at least ten times. This chain connects TRBV15 to TRBJ2-5, with D uncertain. Trimming removed 0 bases at V and 5 bases at J, with 7 bases between. The CDR3 consists of 13 residues. The germline CDR1 and CDR2 sequences are LNHNV and YYDKDF (reference sequence). CDR3 sequence reads: CATSRDLWETQYF. DNA of the CDR3: TGTGCCACCAGCAGAGATCTTTGGGAGACCCAGTACTTC.

The chain couples TRBV7-9 to TRBJ2-5; D is perhaps TRBD1 (6 bases). The V end was cut by 5 bases, the J end by 5 bases, with 15 bases between. This CDR3 has 14 residues. The germline V gene has CDR1 SEHNR and CDR2 FQNEAQ (reference sequence). CDR3: CASSAGVSLETQYF. Here the CDR3 DNA reads TGTGCCAGCAGCGCAGGGGTCAGCTTGGAGACCCAGTACTTC.

This clonotype was observed at least ten times. J is TRBJ1-2 and V is TRBV2, with D unresolved. Trimming took off 4 bases at V and 3 bases at J, with 12 bases between the two ends. Germline V lookup: CDR1 SNHLY, CDR2 FYNNEI. This CDR3 has 14 amino acids. The CDR3 nucleotides read TGTGCCAGCAGTGCCGCGACAACTGACTATGGCTACACCTTC. Protein sequence: CASSAATTDYGYTF.

The V call is TRBV7-6, the J call TRBJ2-5; 7 nucleotides agree with TRBD1. This CDR3 comprises 14 residues. Germline trimming cut 3 bases from V and 0 bases from J; bases unmatched to any gene: 1. Germline assignment: CDR1 SGHVS and CDR2 FNYEAQ. The CDR3 sequence is CASSFDRDQETQYF. The CDR3 DNA follows: TGTGCCAGCAGCTTCGACAGGGACCAAGAGACCCAGTACTTC.

A single count supports this clonotype. This chain joins TRBV4-3 and TRBJ1-4; D might be TRBD1 (5 bases). V lost 5 bases and J lost 6, with 13 bases in between. CDR1 LGHNA and CDR2 YSLEER come from the germline V gene. The CDR3 has 14 residues. CDR3 sequence (DNA): TGCGCCAGCAGCTCAGGGCGGGGTTATGAAAAACTGTTTTTT. This codes for CASSSGRGYEKLFF.

There are a few counts of this clonotype. The chain links TRBV20-1 to TRBJ1-5; D perhaps matches TRBD1 (5 bases). The CDR3 covers 15 residues. Trimming removed 6 bases at V and 6 bases at J, with 21 bases between. Germline lookup yields CDR1 DFQATT and CDR2 SNEGSKA (reference sequence). CDR3 amino acids: CSARDSEGRAQPQHF. The CDR3 DNA sequence: TGCAGTGCACGCGATTCGGAGGGCAGGGCTCAGCCCCAGCATTTT.

A few counts support this clonotype. One end of the junction is discordant with germline, which a read error may explain. The V gene is TRBV9, the J gene TRBJ2-7; no firm D call. This CDR3 region has 10 residues. The germline gives CDR1 SGDLS, CDR2 YYNGEE. The CDR3 region has the DNA TGTGCCAGCAGCGTCCTTGAATGGAACTTC. This translates into CASSVLEWNF.

About this clonotype itself: This likely traces to a read error, being one base from a far larger clone. CDR3 residues: CASSLWAGTETQYF. Here the CDR3 DNA reads TGTGCCAGCAGTTTATGGGCAGGGACGGAGACCCAGTACTTC. This rearrangement joins TRBV28 to TRBJ2-5; the D call may be TRBD1 or TRBD2 (5 bases each). V was clipped by 0 bases and J by 5 bases, with 10 bases between them. The V gene's germline CDR1 is MDHEN and CDR2 SYDVKM. CDR3 size: 14 residues. Variable domain in full (rest from reference TRBV28 and TRBJ2-5): DVKVTQSSRYLVKRTGEKVFLECVQDMDHENMFWYRQDPGLGLRLIYFSYDVKMKEKGDIPEGYSVSREKKERFSLILESASTNQTSMYLCASSLWAGTETQYFGPGTRLLVL.

The sample holds many counts of this clonotype. The chain has TRBV5-1 and TRBJ1-6; no clear D. This CDR3 spans 15 amino acids. Germline CDR1 SGHRS, CDR2 YFSETQ. Trimming cost V 0 bases and J 8 bases, with 12 bases left between them. CDR3 coding DNA: TGCGCCAGCAGCTTGGCAGGAATCGGTGATTCACCCCTCCACTTT. Translated: CASSLAGIGDSPLHF.

This clonotype was counted once. V usage is TRBV7-2 and J usage is TRBJ2-4; D possibly corresponds to TRBD1 (6 bases). V lost 5 bases and J 0 bases, leaving 17 bases between the germline ends. In germline, CDR1 is SGHTA, CDR2 FQGNSA. There are 17 residues in the CDR3. The DNA for the CDR3 is TGTGCCAGCAGCAGGGGGAGTGGGGTTCAAGCCAAAAACATTCAGTACTTC. Amino acid sequence: CASSRGSGVQAKNIQYF.

V usage is TRBV5-1 and J usage is TRBJ2-3, with D possibly TRBD1 on 6 matching bases. The CDR3 is 16 residues long. The germline V and J ends were trimmed by 0 bases and 2 bases, with 13 bases remaining between them. Germline CDR1 reads SGHRS; CDR2 reads YFSETQ. CDR3 sequence: CASSLVGGIDTDTQYF. In DNA form, the CDR3 reads TGCGCCAGCAGCTTGGTAGGGGGAATCGACACAGATACGCAGTATTTT.

This clonotype was counted ten times or more. The V gene is TRBV7-9, the J gene TRBJ1-1; D is unclear. Trimming removed 1 base from V and 0 bases from J, with 6 bases in between. This CDR3 has 14 residues. The germline gives CDR1 SEHNR, CDR2 FQNEAQ (reference sequence). The DNA for the CDR3 is TGTGCCAGCAGCTTAGAACACCTGAACACTGAAGCTTTCTTT. Translated: CASSLEHLNTEAFF.

The sample holds a few counts of this clonotype. One base away lies a much larger clone, so this may be a sequencing read error. The chain links TRBV20-1 to TRBJ2-5, with TRBD1 matching over 7 bases. Germline trimming cut 6 bases from V and 7 bases from J; bases unmatched to any gene: 11. From germline, CDR1 is DFQATT and CDR2 SNEGSKA (reference sequence). CDR3 size: 13 residues. DNA for the CDR3: TGCAGTGCGCCTAGACAGGGAGAGGGGACCCAGTACTTC. This encodes CSAPRQGEGTQYF.